The 14 T cell receptor beta chains given below trace back to one sample, sequenced in a study of post-analysis software for immune sequencing data. Study-wide points: Several TRBV segments occurring more often in patients than controls included TRBV5-6, TRBV5-1 and TRBV20-1.

Sequencing libraries made from TCR beta cDNA carried unique molecular identifiers. One entry per CDR3 protein, called by TCRdb with MiXCR from the PCR reads. The data contain roughly 180,000 distinct CDR3 sequences, about 30% of them singletons. No antigens are known for them. Input material: blood. The receptors were gathered from a girl aged 5-17 years with multiple sclerosis.

This clonotype showed up many times. V usage is TRBV29-1 and J usage is TRBJ2-7; D not resolved. V lost 4 bases, J lost 1 base, and 5 bases lay in between. This CDR3 spans 11 amino acids. The V gene's germline CDR1 is SQVTM and CDR2 ANQGSEA. Here the CDR3 DNA reads TGCAGCGTTGTGTCTTCCTACGAGCAGTACTTC. The encoded protein is CSVVSSYEQYF.

Concerning this clonotype itself: With a much larger clone just one base away, this may be a read error. The chain joins TRBV5-1 to TRBJ2-7; D tentatively fits TRBD1 or TRBD2 (6 bases each). The CDR3 spans 14 residues. V was shortened by 3 bases and J by 3 bases, with 13 bases between the two germline ends. Germline CDR1 SGHRS, CDR2 YFSETQ. CDR3 sequence (DNA): TGCGCCAGCAGCTGGGGGGCAGGGTTCTACGAGCAGTACTTC. It encodes CASSWGAGFYEQYF. The full variable domain, completed using reference TRBV5-1 and TRBJ2-7, is KAGVTQTPRYLIKTRGQQVTLSCSPISGHRSVSWYQQTPGQGLQFLFEYFSETQRNKGNFPGRFSGRQFSNSRSEMNVSTLELGDSALYLCASSWGAGFYEQYFGPGTRLTVT.

Ten or more counts support this clonotype. The chain recombines TRBV15 with TRBJ2-3, with 15 bases lining up with TRBD2. The CDR3 extends over 15 amino acids. Germline CDR1 reads LNHNV; CDR2 reads YYDKDF (reference sequence). Trimming cost V 5 bases and J 6 bases; bases outside gene matches: 3. CDR3 sequence reads: CATSLGTSGRDTQYF. DNA for the CDR3: TGTGCCACCAGCCTCGGGACTAGCGGGAGGGATACGCAGTATTTT.

This clonotype was counted many times. The chain joins TRBV4-2 to TRBJ2-1; TRBD2 matches at 9 bases. The J segment lost 8 bases and the V segment lost 4 bases, leaving 12 bases of the junction unmatched. CDR3 length equals 16 residues. Germline loops: CDR1 LGHNA, CDR2 YNFKEQ. CDR3 nucleotides: TGTGCCAGCAGCCCCTTGATAGCGGGAGTAAGCGATGAGCAGTTCTTC. Protein product: CASSPLIAGVSDEQFF.

A note on this clonotype: Without the conserved terminal phenylalanine or tryptophan, this CDR3 likely stems from a read error. The J gene is TRBJ2-5, the V gene TRBV4-2; 7 bases agree with TRBD2. The CDR3 is made up of 16 amino acids. V shed 4 bases and J 2 bases; nucleotides not matched to a gene: 10. Germline values: CDR1 LGHNA, CDR2 YNFKEQ. The CDR3 is CASSPEGLAVQETQYV. Here the CDR3 DNA reads TGTGCCAGCAGCCCCGAGGGGCTAGCGGTTCAAGAGACCCAGTACGTC.

V is TRBV6-2 or TRBV6-3 and J is TRBJ2-5; TRBD2 matches 11 bases. Germline V gives CDR1 MNHEY, CDR2 SVGEGT. The V and J ends lost 6 bases and 2 bases, in that order; junction bases with no gene match: 5. The length of the CDR3 is 15 residues. CDR3 sequence: CASRRLAGLQETQYF. The CDR3 DNA follows: TGTGCCAGCAGAAGACTAGCGGGGCTTCAAGAGACCCAGTACTTC.

This chain uses TRBV10-2 with TRBJ1-1; no clear D gene. CDR3 length: 14 residues. V lost 8 bases and J lost 2, with 15 bases in between. Germline V gives CDR1 WSHSY, CDR2 SAAADI. CDR3: CASGLQKYNTEAFF. In DNA, the CDR3 is TGCGCCAGCGGCTTACAGAAGTACAACACTGAAGCTTTCTTT.

The chain has TRBV20-1 and TRBJ2-4, with 8 positions matching TRBD2. The DNA end lines up better with TRBJ2-7; the J call may be wrong. Germline-derived CDR1 and CDR2 are DFQATT and SNEGSKA (reference sequence). This CDR3 is 15 amino acids long. The CDR3 sequence is CSARDLSREAYEQYF. CDR3 DNA: TGCAGTGCTAGAGATCTTTCGCGGGAGGCGTACGAGCAGTACTTC.

As for this clonotype: Being one base from a much bigger clone, this may be a read error. The chain recombines TRBV6-1 with TRBJ2-5; 8 bases line up with TRBD2. Trimming at V came to 0 bases and at J to 10 bases, leaving 1 base not matched to a gene. The CDR3 spans 12 residues. Germline assignment: CDR1 MNHNS and CDR2 SASEGT. The chain's CDR3 is CASSEAGGVQYF. Written as DNA, the CDR3 is TGTGCCAGCAGTGAAGCCGGGGGGGTCCAGTACTTC.

Only one count was recorded for this clonotype. The chain uses TRBV20-1 and TRBJ1-1; maybe TRBD1 (6 bases). Germline CDR1 DFQATT, CDR2 SNEGSKA (reference sequence). The CDR3 is 13 residues long. V was clipped by 8 bases and J by 1 base, with 14 bases between them. In DNA form, the CDR3 reads TGCAGTAGGACAGCCCCCGGGAACACTGAAGCTTTCTTT. It encodes CSRTAPGNTEAFF.

Notes on this clonotype: It may be a read error: a sequence one base away is much more abundant. The V and J genes are TRBV20-1 and TRBJ2-5, with D possibly matching TRBD2 (5 bases). Germline V gene data show CDR1 as DFQATT and CDR2 as SNEGSKA (reference sequence). This CDR3 has 14 residues. The germline V and J ends were trimmed by 3 bases and 5 bases, with 16 bases remaining between them. The CDR3 loop reads CSARSPYGGETQYF. The CDR3 DNA reads TGCAGTGCTAGGAGCCCGTACGGCGGGGAGACCCAGTACTTC.

This clonotype was picked up a small number of times. This sequence joins TRBV4-1 and TRBJ1-1; no definite D call. The CDR3 loop spans 14 amino acids. V was clipped by 4 bases and J by 0 bases, with 9 bases between them. Germline V gene lookup returns CDR1 MGHRA and CDR2 YSYEKL. The CDR3: CASSPHGLNTEAFF. The DNA of the CDR3 is TGCGCCAGCAGCCCCCATGGGCTGAACACTGAAGCTTTCTTT.

There are many counts of this clonotype. The rearrangement links TRBV28 to TRBJ2-7, with TRBD2 identical over 9 bases. Germline CDR1 reads MDHEN; CDR2 reads SYDVKM. The CDR3 totals 14 residues. V gave up 8 bases and J gave up 2 bases; unmatched junction bases: 7. The CDR3 sequence is CASFSGRKAYEQYF. The CDR3 DNA is TGTGCCAGCTTTAGCGGGAGAAAAGCCTACGAGCAGTACTTC.

Only a few counts were recorded for this clonotype. V gene TRBV12-3 or TRBV12-4 combines with J gene TRBJ2-7, with D possibly being TRBD2 (6 bases). CDR3 length equals 14 residues. Trimming removed 7 bases from V and 0 bases from J, with 13 bases in between. The CDR3 DNA is TGTGCCAGCACCGGAACTAGCTCCTCCTACGAGCAGTACTTC. Amino acids: CASTGTSSSYEQYF.